This section outlines one TCR beta chain sequence together with its context. Its antigen is unidentified. V gave up 4 bases and J gave up 3 bases, with 8 bases separating them. Germline CDR1 SGHNT, CDR2 YYREEE (reference sequence). This CDR3 is 12 amino acids long. The data were obtained in a study of T cell responses to AZD1222 COVID-19 vaccine. Study conclusions and caveats: Without day 14 samples, only post-peak T cell repertoires were studied.

The table came from immunoSEQ multiplex PCR; TCRdb's copy has only in-frame clones and leaves some out. The sample yields around 95,000 clones, 80% to 90% seen once. Sequencing used peripheral blood, obtained on day 0 of AZD1222 vaccination. The clonotype comes from an adult in good health. The rearrangement joins TRBV5-4 to TRBJ2-7, with no clear D. The CDR3 loop reads CASSMPGYEQYF. The CDR3 DNA follows: TGTGCCAGCAGCATGCCTGGCTACGAGCAGTACTTC.